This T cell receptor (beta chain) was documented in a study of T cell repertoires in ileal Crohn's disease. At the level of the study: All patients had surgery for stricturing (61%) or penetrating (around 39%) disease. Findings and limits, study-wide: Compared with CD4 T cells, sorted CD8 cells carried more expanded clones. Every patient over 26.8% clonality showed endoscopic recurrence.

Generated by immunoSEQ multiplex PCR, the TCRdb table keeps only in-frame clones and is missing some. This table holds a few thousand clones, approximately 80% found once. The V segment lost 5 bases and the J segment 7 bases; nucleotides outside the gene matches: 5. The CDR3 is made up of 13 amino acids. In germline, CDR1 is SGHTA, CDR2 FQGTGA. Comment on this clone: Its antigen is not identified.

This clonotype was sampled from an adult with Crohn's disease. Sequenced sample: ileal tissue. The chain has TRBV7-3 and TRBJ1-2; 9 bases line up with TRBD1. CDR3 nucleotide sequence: TGTGCCAGCAGCGTGGGACAGGGTCGTGGCTACACCTTC. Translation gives CASSVGQGRGYTF.